This TCR beta chain was sequenced for a study of blood T cell repertoires in COVID-19. Original processing methods: Amplification with reference gene primers provided the estimates of nucleated cell counts. The data were produced by immunoSEQ multiplex PCR, yet TCRdb's version contains in-frame clones alone and is incomplete. The D gene and trimming were derived from the DNA, and the V and J assignments and clone size from that table. The sample carries about 110,000 clones, 75% to 85% recorded once. Trimming shortened V by 3 bases and J by 2 bases, and 11 bases separated the two germline ends. CDR3 length equals 15 residues. Germline CDR1 and CDR2: LNHDA and SQIVND (reference sequence).

Sample: peripheral blood. The sequence was obtained from a man between 65 and 80 years old with acute or convalescent COVID-19. The chain is built from TRBV19 and TRBJ1-5, with D perhaps TRBD1 (6 bases). The CDR3 bases are TGTGCCAGTAGTATTTCGCCAGGGGGCAATCAGCCCCAGCATTTT. Amino acid sequence: CASSISPGGNQPQHF.